This entry describes one T cell receptor beta chain. Its target is unknown. The data belong to a study of OX40 agonist ivuxolimab in advanced cancers. Germline V CDR1 and CDR2: SEHNR, FQNEAQ (reference sequence). CDR3 length: 15 amino acids. The V end was cut by 4 bases, the J end by 5 bases, with 18 bases between. Study observations and caveats: Among the nonresponders, some also had low normalized T-cell clonal expansion.

Produced via immunoSEQ multiplex PCR; TCRdb's table is partial and in-frame only. This sample has roughly 56,000 clones, with 80% to 90% found just once. This clonotype was obtained from an adult with an advanced solid tumor such as melanoma, head and neck, liver or kidney cancer. The specimen was CD4+ or CD8+ T cells sorted from blood, collected in a trial of the OX40 agonist ivuxolimab. The chain links TRBV7-9 to TRBJ2-7, with unresolved D. CDR3 sequence reads: CASSSYDIPTNEQYF. CDR3 nucleotide sequence: TGTGCCAGCAGCTCCTACGACATACCAACTAACGAGCAGTACTTC.